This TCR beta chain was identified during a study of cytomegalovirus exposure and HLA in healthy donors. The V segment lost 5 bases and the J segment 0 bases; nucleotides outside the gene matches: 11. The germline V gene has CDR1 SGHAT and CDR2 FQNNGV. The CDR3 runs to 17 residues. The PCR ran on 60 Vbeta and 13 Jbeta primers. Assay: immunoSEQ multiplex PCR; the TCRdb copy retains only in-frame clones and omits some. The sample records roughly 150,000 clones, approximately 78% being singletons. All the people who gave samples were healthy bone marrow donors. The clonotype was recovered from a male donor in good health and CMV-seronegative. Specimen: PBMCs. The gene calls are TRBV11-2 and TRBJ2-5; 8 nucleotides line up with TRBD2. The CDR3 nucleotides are TGTGCCAGCAGCCGTCAACCTCGCGGGGGGTACCAAGAGACCCAGTACTTC. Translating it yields CASSRQPRGGYQETQYF.